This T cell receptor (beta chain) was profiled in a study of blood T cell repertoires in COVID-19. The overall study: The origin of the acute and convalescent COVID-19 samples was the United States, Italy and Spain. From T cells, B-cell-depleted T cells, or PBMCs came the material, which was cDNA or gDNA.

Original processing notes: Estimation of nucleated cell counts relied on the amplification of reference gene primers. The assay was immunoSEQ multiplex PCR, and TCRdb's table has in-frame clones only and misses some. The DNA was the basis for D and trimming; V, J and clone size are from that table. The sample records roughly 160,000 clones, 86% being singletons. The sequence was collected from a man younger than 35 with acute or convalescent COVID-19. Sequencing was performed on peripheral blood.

The CDR3 region is CASSPEGRAQNNEQFF. In DNA form, the CDR3 reads TGTGCCAGCAGCCCAGAGGGCCGGGCCCAAAACAATGAGCAGTTCTTC. The chain couples TRBV7-9 to TRBJ2-1; possible D gene TRBD2, 5 bases. CDR1 SEHNR and CDR2 FQNEAQ come from the germline V gene (reference sequence). The V end was cut by 5 bases, the J end by 5 bases, with 19 bases between. The length of the CDR3 is 16 residues.